This paragraph reports one T cell receptor beta chain. What it binds is not known. The sample comes from a study of cytomegalovirus exposure and HLA in healthy donors. Amplification used 60 Vbeta primers and 13 Jbeta primers. Repertoires were generated with immunoSEQ multiplex PCR, while TCRdb's copy carries only in-frame clones and drops some. The table has 110,000 to 150,000 clones, more than 75% seen once. The study, taken as a whole, reports: Through in vitro validation, a few CMV-associated chains were shown to be specific for CMV antigens. Among immune exposure information, only CMV serostatus was available. Many donors carried some public TCRs, although rarity characterized most TCR sequences. Analyses of presence/absence relied on an assumption of roughly uniform sequencing depth across donors.

Germline assignment: CDR1 ENHRY and CDR2 SYGVKD. The CDR3 length is 14 residues. Trimming stripped 6 bases from V and 0 bases from J, with 11 bases between. The genes are TRBV10-3 and TRBJ1-2; possibly TRBD1 for D (5 bases). The TCR originated in a female donor in good health and CMV-seronegative. Sequenced: PBMCs. CDR3 in amino acids: CAIRPTETNYGYTF. CDR3 bases: TGTGCCATCAGACCGACAGAAACTAACTATGGCTACACCTTC.